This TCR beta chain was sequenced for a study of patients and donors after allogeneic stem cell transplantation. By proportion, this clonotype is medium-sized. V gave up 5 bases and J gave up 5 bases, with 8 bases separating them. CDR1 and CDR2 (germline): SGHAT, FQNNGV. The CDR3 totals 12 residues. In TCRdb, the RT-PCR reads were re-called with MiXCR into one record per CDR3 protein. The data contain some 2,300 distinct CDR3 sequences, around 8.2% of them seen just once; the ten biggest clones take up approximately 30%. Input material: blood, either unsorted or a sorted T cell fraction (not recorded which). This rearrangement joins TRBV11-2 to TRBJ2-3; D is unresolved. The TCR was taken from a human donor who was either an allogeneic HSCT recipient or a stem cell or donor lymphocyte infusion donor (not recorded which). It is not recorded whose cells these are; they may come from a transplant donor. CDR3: CASSPVVDTQYF. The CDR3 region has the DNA TGTGCCAGCAGCCCGGTGGTAGATACGCAGTATTTT.